This TCR beta chain originates from a study of CD8 T cells in Susac syndrome. Germline CDR1 and CDR2: MDHEN and SYDVKM. The CDR3 covers 16 residues. Between the trimmed V and J ends, which lost 2 bases and 0 bases, there was a span of 11 bases. Healthy donors constituted the controls, which were matched for age and sex. Both CD4+ and CD8+ T cells were negatively isolated, and TEMRA cells underwent FACS enrichment. An amount of RNA that ranged from 0.5 to 1 ug was reverse transcribed with random hexamers. Across 54 Vbeta and 13 Jbeta, immunoSEQ multiplex PCR amplified TCR beta CDR3. Via MiXCR, TCRdb re-called the immunoSEQ multiplex PCR reads, giving one row per CDR3 protein. The sample contains about 19,000 distinct CDR3 sequences, roughly 96% of which appear only once.

The sample consisted of CD8+ T cells from PBMCs. This TCR derives from a human donor in good health. This chain links TRBV28 with TRBJ2-1; possibly TRBD2 for D (6 bases). CDR3 in amino acids: CASSLRDSSSYNEQFF. The CDR3 region has the DNA TGTGCCAGCAGTTTAAGGGACTCGAGCTCCTACAATGAGCAGTTCTTC.